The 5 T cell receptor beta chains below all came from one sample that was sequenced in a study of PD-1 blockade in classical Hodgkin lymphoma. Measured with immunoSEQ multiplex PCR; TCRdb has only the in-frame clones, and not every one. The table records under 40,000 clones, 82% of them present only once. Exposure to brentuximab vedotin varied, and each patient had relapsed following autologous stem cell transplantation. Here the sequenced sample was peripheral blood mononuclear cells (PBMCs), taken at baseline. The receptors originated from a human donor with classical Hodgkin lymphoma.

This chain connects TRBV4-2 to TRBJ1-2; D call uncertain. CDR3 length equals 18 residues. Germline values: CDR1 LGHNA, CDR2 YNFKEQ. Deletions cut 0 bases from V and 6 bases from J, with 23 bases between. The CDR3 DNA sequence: TGTGCCAGCAGCCAAGATCGTTCGGCGTCGATCGGGGAGAATGGCTACACCTTC. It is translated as CASSQDRSASIGENGYTF.

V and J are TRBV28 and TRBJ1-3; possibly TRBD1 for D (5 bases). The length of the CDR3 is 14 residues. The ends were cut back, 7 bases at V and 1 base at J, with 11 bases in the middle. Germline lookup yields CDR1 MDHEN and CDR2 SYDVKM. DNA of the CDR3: TGTGCCAGCACTTGGGGGACTTCTGGAAACACCATATATTTT. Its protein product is CASTWGTSGNTIYF.

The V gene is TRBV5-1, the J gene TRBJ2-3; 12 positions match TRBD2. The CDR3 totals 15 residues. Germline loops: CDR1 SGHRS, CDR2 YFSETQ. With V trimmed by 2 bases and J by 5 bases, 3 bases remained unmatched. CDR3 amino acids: CASSFQGLAGDTQYF. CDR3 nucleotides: TGCGCCAGCAGCTTCCAGGGACTAGCGGGAGATACGCAGTATTTT.

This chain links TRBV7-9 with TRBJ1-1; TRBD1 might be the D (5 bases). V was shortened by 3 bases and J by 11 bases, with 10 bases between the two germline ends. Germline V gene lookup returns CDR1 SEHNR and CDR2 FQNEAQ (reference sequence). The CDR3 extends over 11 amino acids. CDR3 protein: CASSFDGGAFF. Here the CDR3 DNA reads TGTGCCAGCAGCTTTGACGGGGGGGCTTTCTTT.

The CDR3 DNA reads as TGTGCCAGCAGCCGCGGACGGACGGGGGAGCAGTACTTC. Protein: CASSRGRTGEQYF. J is TRBJ2-5 and V is TRBV4-2; D is perhaps TRBD2 (6 bases). V shed 4 bases and J shed 11 bases, with 17 bases lying between them. The CDR3 totals 13 residues. CDR1 is LGHNA and CDR2 is YNFKEQ in the germline V gene.